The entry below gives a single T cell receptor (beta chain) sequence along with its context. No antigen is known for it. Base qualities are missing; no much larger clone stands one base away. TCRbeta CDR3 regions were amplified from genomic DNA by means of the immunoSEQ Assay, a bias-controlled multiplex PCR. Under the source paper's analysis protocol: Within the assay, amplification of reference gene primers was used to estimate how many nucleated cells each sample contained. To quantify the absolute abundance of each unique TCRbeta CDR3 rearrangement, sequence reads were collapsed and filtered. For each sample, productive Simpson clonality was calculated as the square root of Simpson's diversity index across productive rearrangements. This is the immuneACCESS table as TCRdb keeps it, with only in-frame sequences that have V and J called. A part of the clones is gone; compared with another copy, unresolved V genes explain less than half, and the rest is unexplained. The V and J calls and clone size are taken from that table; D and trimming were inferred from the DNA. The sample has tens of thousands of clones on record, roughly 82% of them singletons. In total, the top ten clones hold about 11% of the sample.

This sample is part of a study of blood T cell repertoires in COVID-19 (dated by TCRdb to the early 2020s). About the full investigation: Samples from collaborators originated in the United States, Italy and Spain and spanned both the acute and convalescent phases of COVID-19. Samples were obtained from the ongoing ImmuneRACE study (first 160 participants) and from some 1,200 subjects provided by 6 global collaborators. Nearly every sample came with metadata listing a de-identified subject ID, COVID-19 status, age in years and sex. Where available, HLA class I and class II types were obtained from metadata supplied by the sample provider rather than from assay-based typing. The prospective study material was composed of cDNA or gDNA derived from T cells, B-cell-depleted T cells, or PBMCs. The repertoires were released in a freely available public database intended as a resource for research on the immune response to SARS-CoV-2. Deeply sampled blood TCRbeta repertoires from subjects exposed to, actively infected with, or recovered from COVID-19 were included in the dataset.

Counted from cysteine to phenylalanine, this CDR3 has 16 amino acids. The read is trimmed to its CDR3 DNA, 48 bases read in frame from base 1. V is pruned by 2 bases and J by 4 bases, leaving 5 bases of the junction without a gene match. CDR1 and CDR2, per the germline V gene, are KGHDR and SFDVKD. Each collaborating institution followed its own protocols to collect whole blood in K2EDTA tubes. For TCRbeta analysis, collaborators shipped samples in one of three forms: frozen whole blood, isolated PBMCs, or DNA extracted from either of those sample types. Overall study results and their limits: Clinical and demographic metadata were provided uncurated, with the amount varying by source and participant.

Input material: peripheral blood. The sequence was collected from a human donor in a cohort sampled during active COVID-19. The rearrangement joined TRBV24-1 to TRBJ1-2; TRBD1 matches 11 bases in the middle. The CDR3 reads CATSDSGTGGSYGYTF. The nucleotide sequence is TGTGCCACCAGTGATTCTGGGACAGGGGGGTCCTATGGCTACACCTTC.